This T cell receptor (beta chain) comes out of a study of tumor-infiltrating lymphocytes in primary liver carcinoma. Worth noting for this clonotype: The target antigen is unknown. A read error is possible here, since a much larger clone lies one base away.

The approximately 17-32 mg bulk tissue piece was not sorted before simultaneous RNA and DNA extraction. Study observations and caveats: Tumor-blood pairs (like tumor-adjacent pairs) overlapped less than tumor region pairs did.

Looked up from germline, CDR1 is SGHKS and CDR2 is YYEKEE (reference sequence). Trimming cost V 1 base and J 5 bases, with 13 bases left between them. The CDR3 sequence is 14 residues long. Total RNA (around 500 ng) served as template for TCR beta cDNA synthesis primed by a constant-region primer. Library construction for TCR beta comprised three nested multiplex PCR rounds performed with slightly modified ARM-PCR. Use of TRBV1-TRBV30 forward primers with a C-beta reverse primer characterized the first two PCR rounds, which lasted around 11 cycles each. TCRdb re-derived calls from the multiplex PCR reads in MiXCR, one entry per CDR3 protein. The sample has approximately 110,000 distinct CDR3 sequences; 64% are singletons.

Sequenced input: liver tumor tissue from sampling region 3. Subset here: tumor region T3, left-lateral pole. The chain recombines TRBV5-5 with TRBJ2-7; possible D gene TRBD1, 5 bases. The sequence was collected from a woman aged 60-70 years with primary liver carcinoma and hepatitis B virus infection. The CDR3 coding sequence is TGTGCCAGCAGCTTGATAAGGGGTCCCAACGAGCAGTACTTC. Residues: CASSLIRGPNEQYF.